This TCR beta chain was profiled in a study of blood T cell repertoires in COVID-19. V shed 1 base and J 10 bases; nucleotides not matched to a gene: 9. This CDR3 has 17 amino acids. CDR1 is LGHNA and CDR2 is YSLEER in the germline V gene. The authors' processing: Reference gene primer amplification gave estimated nucleated cell counts. Sequenced by immunoSEQ multiplex PCR; TCRdb stores in-frame clones only, minus some. V and J calls and clone size are copied from that table; D and trimming were computed from the DNA. Of roughly 100,000 clones in the sample, approximately 80% were seen once. Sequencing was performed on peripheral blood. The V call is TRBV4-3, the J call TRBJ2-2, with 13 positions matching TRBD2. The clonotype comes from an older man with acute or convalescent COVID-19. Here the CDR3 reads CASSQGGSTSGREELFF. In DNA, the CDR3 is TGCGCCAGCAGCCAAGGGGGTAGTACTAGCGGGAGGGAGGAGCTGTTTTTT.